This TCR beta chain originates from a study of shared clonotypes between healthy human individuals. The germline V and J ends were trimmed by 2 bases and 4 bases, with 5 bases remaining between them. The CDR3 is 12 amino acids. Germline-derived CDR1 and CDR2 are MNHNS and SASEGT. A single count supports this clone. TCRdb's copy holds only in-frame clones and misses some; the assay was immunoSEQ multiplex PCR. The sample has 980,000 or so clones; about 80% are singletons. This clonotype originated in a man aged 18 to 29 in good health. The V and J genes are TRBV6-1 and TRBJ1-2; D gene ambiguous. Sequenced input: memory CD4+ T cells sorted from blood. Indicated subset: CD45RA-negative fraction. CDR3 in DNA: TGTGCCAGCAGTGAACGGGCCTATGGCTACACCTTC. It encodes CASSERAYGYTF.